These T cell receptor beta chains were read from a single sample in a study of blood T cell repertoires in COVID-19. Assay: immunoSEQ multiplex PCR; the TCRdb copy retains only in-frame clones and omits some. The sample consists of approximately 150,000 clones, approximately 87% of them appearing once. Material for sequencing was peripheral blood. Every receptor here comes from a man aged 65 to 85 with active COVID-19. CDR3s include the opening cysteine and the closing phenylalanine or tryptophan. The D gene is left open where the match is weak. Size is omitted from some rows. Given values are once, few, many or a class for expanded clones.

cdr3_aa: CASSLGTGGQPQHF
cdr3_nt: TGCGCCAGCAGCTTGGGAACAGGGGGTCAGCCCCAGCATTTT
v_call: TRBV5-1
j_call: TRBJ1-5
clone_size: -
d_call: TRBD1

cdr3_aa: CASSPFVGASGVNEQFF
cdr3_nt: TGCGCCAGCAGTCCCTTTGTTGGGGCTTCAGGAGTGAATGAGCAGTTCTTC
v_call: TRBV5-1
j_call: TRBJ2-1
clone_size: once
d_call: -

cdr3_aa: CASSLGTGVGEQYF
cdr3_nt: TGTGCCAGCAGCTTGGGGACAGGGGTGGGAGAGCAGTACTTC
v_call: TRBV5-5
j_call: TRBJ2-7
clone_size: few
d_call: TRBD1

cdr3_aa: CSVEDSKSRGSTDTQYF
cdr3_nt: TGCAGCGTTGAAGACTCGAAGTCGCGGGGAAGCACAGATACGCAGTATTTT
v_call: TRBV29-1
j_call: TRBJ2-3
clone_size: -
d_call: -

cdr3_aa: CASSLSGGKQFF
cdr3_nt: TGTGCCAGCAGTTTATCCGGCGGGAAACAGTTCTTC
v_call: TRBV28
j_call: TRBJ2-1
clone_size: -
d_call: -

cdr3_aa: CASSLGGQGNYGYTF
cdr3_nt: TGTGCCAGCAGTTTAGGCGGCCAGGGTAACTATGGCTACACCTTC
v_call: TRBV28
j_call: TRBJ1-2
clone_size: -
d_call: -

cdr3_aa: CASSLGQSGANVLTF
cdr3_nt: TGTGCCAGCAGCTTGGGACAGTCTGGGGCCAACGTCCTGACTTTC
v_call: TRBV7-3
j_call: TRBJ2-6
clone_size: -
d_call: TRBD1

cdr3_aa: CASSVASGEAYEQYF
cdr3_nt: TGTGCCAGCAGCGTAGCCAGCGGGGAAGCCTACGAGCAGTACTTC
v_call: TRBV9
j_call: TRBJ2-7
clone_size: once
d_call: TRBD2

cdr3_aa: CASSLGSTTGTIGKLFF
cdr3_nt: TGTGCCAGCAGCCTCGGGTCCACGACAGGCACGATTGGAAAACTGTTTTTT
v_call: TRBV7-9
j_call: TRBJ1-4
clone_size: -
d_call: -

cdr3_aa: CASSVDGRGETQYF
cdr3_nt: TGTGCCAGCAGCGTAGACGGGAGGGGGGAGACCCAGTACTTC
v_call: TRBV9
j_call: TRBJ2-5
clone_size: once
d_call: TRBD2

cdr3_aa: CASSSSGRRGEQYF
cdr3_nt: TGTGCCAGCAGTTCCAGCGGGAGGAGGGGGGAGCAGTACTTC
v_call: TRBV6-5
j_call: TRBJ2-7
clone_size: -
d_call: TRBD2

cdr3_aa: CASSPPRFTGNTIYF
cdr3_nt: TGTGCCAGCAGCCCCCCCCGGTTTACTGGAAACACCATATATTTT
v_call: TRBV7-9
j_call: TRBJ1-3
clone_size: -
d_call: -

cdr3_aa: CASSGAGGPDTQYF
cdr3_nt: TGTGCCAGCAGCGGAGCGGGAGGGCCCGATACGCAGTATTTT
v_call: TRBV7-9
j_call: TRBJ2-3
clone_size: -
d_call: TRBD2

cdr3_aa: CASRTGLAGGRSYEQYF
cdr3_nt: TGCGCCAGCAGGACGGGACTAGCGGGAGGGCGCTCCTACGAGCAGTACTTC
v_call: TRBV5-1
j_call: TRBJ2-7
clone_size: once
d_call: TRBD2

cdr3_aa: CASSPSSYNSPLHF
cdr3_nt: TGTGCCAGCAGCCCTAGCTCCTATAATTCACCCCTCCACTTT
v_call: TRBV9
j_call: TRBJ1-6
clone_size: medium-sized
d_call: -

cdr3_aa: CASSLGQGSTISTDTQYF
cdr3_nt: TGCGCCAGCAGCTTGGGACAGGGGTCTACCATTTCCACAGATACGCAGTATTTT
v_call: TRBV5-1
j_call: TRBJ2-3
clone_size: -
d_call: TRBD1

cdr3_aa: CASSQDPSGKINEQFF
cdr3_nt: TGTGCCAGCAGCCAAGATCCCAGCGGGAAAATCAATGAGCAGTTCTTC
v_call: TRBV14
j_call: TRBJ2-1
clone_size: -
d_call: TRBD2

cdr3_aa: CASTPSGTGRTYGYTF
cdr3_nt: TGTGCCAGTACCCCGTCCGGGACAGGGAGGACCTATGGCTACACCTTC
v_call: TRBV19
j_call: TRBJ1-2
clone_size: once
d_call: TRBD1

cdr3_aa: CASSHRLEGRGHETQYF
cdr3_nt: TGTGCCAGCAGCCATCGCCTCGAAGGCAGGGGGCATGAGACCCAGTACTTC
v_call: TRBV3-1/TRBV3-2
j_call: TRBJ2-5
clone_size: -
d_call: TRBD1

cdr3_aa: CSASPGRNQPQHF
cdr3_nt: TGCAGTGCTAGTCCAGGGCGAAATCAGCCCCAGCATTTT
v_call: TRBV20-1
j_call: TRBJ1-5
clone_size: -
d_call: -

cdr3_aa: CASRNRGIQETQYF
cdr3_nt: TGTGCCAGCAGAAACAGGGGAATTCAAGAGACCCAGTACTTC
v_call: TRBV6-5
j_call: TRBJ2-5
clone_size: -
d_call: TRBD1

cdr3_aa: CASSYRVAGSPLHF
cdr3_nt: TGCGCCAGCAGCTACAGGGTGGCGGGTTCACCCCTCCACTTT
v_call: TRBV4-1
j_call: TRBJ1-6
clone_size: -
d_call: -

cdr3_aa: CASSQDRGRSQKLFF
cdr3_nt: TGTGCCAGCAGCCAGGACAGGGGGCGATCCCAGAAACTGTTTTTT
v_call: TRBV7-2
j_call: TRBJ1-4
clone_size: -
d_call: TRBD1

cdr3_aa: CATSRGRQGGWSSNQPQHF
cdr3_nt: TGTGCCACCAGCAGGGGGCGACAGGGGGGTTGGAGTAGCAATCAGCCCCAGCATTTT
v_call: TRBV15
j_call: TRBJ1-5
clone_size: -
d_call: TRBD1

cdr3_aa: CSAAGTGTYEQYF
cdr3_nt: TGCAGCGCAGCCGGGACAGGGACGTACGAGCAGTACTTC
v_call: TRBV29-1
j_call: TRBJ2-7
clone_size: -
d_call: TRBD1

cdr3_aa: CASSAGVRGRGQPQHF
cdr3_nt: TGTGCCAGCAGTGCAGGGGTCAGGGGACGAGGTCAGCCCCAGCATTTT
v_call: TRBV27
j_call: TRBJ1-5
clone_size: once
d_call: -

cdr3_aa: CASSLYFDRGYGYTF
cdr3_nt: TGTGCCAGCAGTTTATATTTCGACAGGGGCTATGGCTACACCTTC
v_call: TRBV27
j_call: TRBJ1-2
clone_size: -
d_call: TRBD1

cdr3_aa: CASSPAAGGREQYF
cdr3_nt: TGTGCCAGCTCACCGGCGGCAGGGGGTCGTGAGCAGTACTTC
v_call: TRBV18
j_call: TRBJ2-7
clone_size: once
d_call: TRBD1